This T cell receptor beta chain came from a study of blood T cell repertoires in COVID-19. Overall study: Samples representing acute and convalescent COVID-19 were sourced from the United States, Italy and Spain. Nucleic acid was either cDNA or gDNA, and it came from T cells, B-cell-depleted T cells, or PBMCs.

Looked up from germline, CDR1 is LGHDT and CDR2 is YNNKEL (reference sequence). This CDR3 is 17 amino acids long. V shed 5 bases, J shed 3 bases, and the junction held 8 bases outside the gene matches. Per the study methods: For nucleated cells, counts were estimated from reference gene primer amplification. The data were produced by immunoSEQ multiplex PCR, yet TCRdb's version contains in-frame clones alone and is incomplete. D and trimming come from the DNA, and the V and J calls and clone size come from that table. The data contain roughly 80,000 clones, 90% of them singletons. The clonotype originates from an elderly woman with active or convalescent COVID-19. Sequencing was carried out using peripheral blood. The rearrangement links TRBV3-1 (or the pseudogene TRBV3-2) to TRBJ1-3, with 12 bases aligning to TRBD1. CDR3 amino acids: CASSGQGDRGLGNTIYF. Written as DNA, the CDR3 is TGTGCCAGCAGCGGACAAGGGGACAGGGGGCTTGGAAACACCATATATTTT.